This T cell receptor beta chain is drawn from a study of T cell repertoires in cytomegalovirus infection. Study-level information: Both a matching HLA type and CMV infection were indicated by public TCR beta signatures. Study-level points and caveats: It was HLA-C-restricted CMV-specific TCR beta clonotypes that dominated the response ex vivo.

The CDR3 sequence is 17 residues long. J gave up 6 bases and V 4 bases, and 9 bases lay outside the gene matches. CDR1 and CDR2 (germline): SGHVS, FNYEAQ. A few counts support this clonotype. Its antigen is not identified. TCRdb ran MiXCR on the reads and lists one entry per CDR3 protein. The table shows about 770,000 distinct CDR3 sequences, with 25% to 35% occurring only once. V usage is TRBV7-6 and J usage is TRBJ2-7, with 16 bases matching TRBD2. The TCR comes from a human donor in good health (CMV status not recorded). Some clones in this sample may be carry-over from other donors' samples. Sequenced here: cultured CD8+ T cells from PBMCs, sampled from culture after CMV antigen stimulation. The CDR3 coding sequence is TGTGCCAGCAGCTCAGAGGGACTAGCGGGGGGGCAAGGCGAGCAGTACTTC. Its protein product is CASSSEGLAGGQGEQYF. The variable domain in full, completed from reference TRBV7-6 and TRBJ2-7, reads GAGVSQSPRYKVTKRGQDVALRCDPISGHVSLYWYRQALGQGPEFLTYFNYEAQQDKSGLPNDRFSAERPEGSISTLTIQRTEQRDSAMYRCASSSEGLAGGQGEQYFGPGTRLTVT.